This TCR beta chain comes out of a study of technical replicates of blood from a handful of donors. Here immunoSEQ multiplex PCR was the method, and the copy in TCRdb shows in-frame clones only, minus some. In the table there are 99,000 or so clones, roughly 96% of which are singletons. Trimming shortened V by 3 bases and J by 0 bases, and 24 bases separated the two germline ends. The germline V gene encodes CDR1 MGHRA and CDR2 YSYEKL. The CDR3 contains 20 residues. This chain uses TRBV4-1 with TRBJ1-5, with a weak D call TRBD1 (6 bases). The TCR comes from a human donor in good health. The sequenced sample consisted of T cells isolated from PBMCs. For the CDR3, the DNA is TGCGCCAGCAGCCATCGTCCTACAGGGATTCAAGGCTATAGCAATCAGCCCCAGCATTTT. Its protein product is CASSHRPTGIQGYSNQPQHF.